The 18 T cell receptor beta chains in this list originate from one sample, sequenced in a study of T cell changes during pregnancy in multiple sclerosis. Sequencing used immunoSEQ multiplex PCR; TCRdb keeps in-frame clones, though not all of them. The profile shows tens of thousands of clones, around 92% of them singletons. Sequenced material: CD4+ T cells from peripheral blood mononuclear cells, taken in the third trimester of pregnancy. These TCRs come from a female donor with multiple sclerosis, enrolled in a pregnancy study.

The chain couples TRBV5-8 to TRBJ2-1, with 10 bases identical to TRBD2. Germline assignment: CDR1 SGHTS and CDR2 YDEGEE. Trimming took 0 bases from V and 8 from J; bases not matched to a gene: 5. The CDR3 length is 15 residues. Written as DNA, the CDR3 is TGTGCCAGCAGCTTGGCCCGGCTAGCGGGAGATGAGCAGTTCTTC. The encoded protein is CASSLARLAGDEQFF.

The V and J genes are TRBV27 and TRBJ2-7; the match to TRBD2 covers 11 bases. Per germline, CDR1 MNHEY and CDR2 SMNVEV (reference sequence). After removal of 6 bases from V and 0 bases from J, the junction contained 7 bases not matched to a gene. The CDR3 contains 16 residues. The CDR3 bases are TGTGCCAGCAGACGGACTAGCGGGTACAGCTCCTACGAGCAGTACTTC. Its translation: CASRRTSGYSSYEQYF.

This clone was seen a few times. V and J are TRBV15 and TRBJ2-7, with 9 bases matching TRBD2. Germline-derived CDR1 and CDR2 are LNHNV and YYDKDF (reference sequence). The CDR3 length is 15 residues. Unmatched junction bases numbered 7, after V lost 5 bases and J lost 2 bases. CDR3 DNA sequence: TGTGCCACCAGCGGTAGCGGGAGTTCCGCCTACGAGCAGTACTTC. It codes for CATSGSGSSAYEQYF.

V gene TRBV28 combines with J gene TRBJ1-2, with TRBD1 matching 9 bases. After removal of 1 base from V and 0 bases from J, the junction contained 6 bases not matched to a gene. Germline-derived CDR1 and CDR2 are MDHEN and SYDVKM. The CDR3 totals 17 residues. As DNA, the CDR3 is TGTGCCAGCAGTTTATCCGGGACAGGGACTGCTAACTATGGCTACACCTTC. As protein: CASSLSGTGTANYGYTF.

This clone was counted once. V gene TRBV4-1 combines with J gene TRBJ2-7; 9 bases line up with TRBD1. This CDR3 spans 14 amino acids. CDR1 is MGHRA, CDR2 YSYEKL, per germline. V trimming: 3 bases; J trimming: 0 bases; junction bases outside the gene matches: 0. The CDR3 is CASSQDRGSYEQYF. DNA of the CDR3: TGCGCCAGCAGCCAGGACAGGGGCTCCTACGAGCAGTACTTC.

V gene TRBV7-2 combines with J gene TRBJ2-1; 8 nucleotides line up with TRBD2. Germline CDR1 is SGHTA and CDR2 is FQGNSA. The CDR3 spans 14 residues. V lost 5 bases to trimming and J lost 16 bases; unmatched junction nucleotides: 16. The CDR3 bases are TGTGCCAGCAGCCTCACGGGGGGGGAGGCTAGTAAATTCTTC. It encodes CASSLTGGEASKFF.

The chain employs TRBV5-1 and TRBJ2-1; a possible D gene is TRBD1 (6 bases). Germline V gene data show CDR1 as SGHRS and CDR2 as YFSETQ. Trimming cost V 3 bases and J 4 bases, with 14 bases left between them. This CDR3 spans 15 amino acids. The CDR3 coding sequence is TGCGCCAGCAGCTCAGGGGTGCCCCCTTACAATGAGCAGTTCTTC. Translated: CASSSGVPPYNEQFF.

The gene calls are TRBV5-4 and TRBJ2-7, with 10 bases lining up with TRBD1. CDR3 size: 14 residues. Germline values: CDR1 SGHNT, CDR2 YYREEE (reference sequence). V gave up 4 bases and J gave up 3 bases; unmatched junction bases: 4. In DNA, the CDR3 is TGTGCCAGCAGCAAACGGACAGGGGGCTACGAGCAGTACTTC. The encoded protein is CASSKRTGGYEQYF.

This clone is a singleton in its sample. The chain combines TRBV4-3 with TRBJ2-3; D unresolved. The V gene's germline CDR1 is LGHNA and CDR2 YSLEER. The germline V and J ends were trimmed by 0 bases and 4 bases, with 8 bases remaining between them. The CDR3 consists of 14 residues. Written as DNA, the CDR3 is TGCGCCAGCAGCCAAGATACCGGTCCAGATACGCAGTATTTT. It encodes CASSQDTGPDTQYF.

V and J are TRBV25-1 and TRBJ1-2; the D gene is possibly TRBD1 (5 bases). The V gene lost 6 bases and the J gene lost 0 bases, with 14 bases spanning the gap. Germline CDR1 and CDR2: MGHDK and SYGVNS. The CDR3 covers 15 residues. CDR3 sequence reads: CASSLGGRANYGYTF. CDR3 DNA: TGTGCCAGCAGCCTTGGGGGGAGAGCTAACTATGGCTACACCTTC.

CDR3 nucleotides: TGTGCCAGCAGTTTGTCCGGGACAGGAAGCTCCTACGAGCAGTACTTC. Translating gives CASSLSGTGSSYEQYF. The chain joins TRBV27 to TRBJ2-7, with 8 bases identical to TRBD1. In germline, CDR1 is MNHEY, CDR2 SMNVEV (reference sequence). The CDR3 length is 16 residues. V shed 3 bases and J 0 bases; nucleotides not matched to a gene: 7.

This chain connects TRBV7-9 to TRBJ1-1; 7 bases agree with TRBD1. The CDR3 runs 18 residues. Germline CDR1 is SEHNR and CDR2 is FQNEAQ (reference sequence). V lost 1 base, J lost 0 bases, and 11 bases stayed unmatched. The CDR3 DNA is TGTGCCAGCAGCTTAGGATCCCCCCGGACAGGCTTGAACACTGAAGCTTTCTTT. Translating it yields CASSLGSPRTGLNTEAFF.

The V call is TRBV11-1, the J call TRBJ1-2; maybe TRBD1 (5 bases). The V end lost 5 bases, the J end lost 4 bases, and 11 bases lay between the germline ends. CDR3 length: 13 amino acids. The germline CDR1 and CDR2 sequences are SGHAT and FQDESV (reference sequence). CDR3 DNA: TGTGCCAGCAGCCCAGGGTTTGTCTATGGCTACACCTTC. Amino acids: CASSPGFVYGYTF.

The CDR3 region is CASSPRQTDTQYF. The CDR3 bases are TGTGCCAGCAGCCCTAGACAGACAGATACGCAGTATTTT. The gene calls are TRBV6-4 and TRBJ2-3; D is possibly TRBD1 (5 bases). V was trimmed by 6 bases and J by 3 bases, leaving 10 bases between them. CDR1 and CDR2 (germline): MRHNA, SNTAGT. This CDR3 has 13 residues.

V usage is TRBV2 and J usage is TRBJ2-7, with 7 positions matching TRBD1. The CDR3 consists of 14 residues. From germline, CDR1 is SNHLY and CDR2 FYNNEI. V trimming: 7 bases; J trimming: 4 bases; junction bases outside the gene matches: 10. The CDR3 loop reads CASNFQDRAYEQYF. The CDR3 coding sequence is TGTGCCAGCAACTTCCAAGACAGGGCGTACGAGCAGTACTTC.

The rearrangement links TRBV28 to TRBJ2-5; possibly TRBD1 for D (6 bases). Trimming removed 9 bases from V and 3 bases from J, with 8 bases in between. This CDR3 contains 11 residues. Germline CDR1 reads MDHEN; CDR2 reads SYDVKM. CDR3 protein: CASRTEETQYF. The CDR3 nucleotides read TGTGCCAGTCGGACAGAAGAGACCCAGTACTTC.

V usage is TRBV4-1 and J usage is TRBJ2-1; D is ambiguous. Germline CDR1 and CDR2: MGHRA and YSYEKL. With 0 bases removed from V and 4 bases from J, the gap between germline ends came to 22 bases. CDR3 size: 19 residues. Written as DNA, the CDR3 is TGCGCCAGCAGCCAAGATACTGAAAGCCCAAAACCCCCTTACAATGAGCAGTTCTTC. It encodes CASSQDTESPKPPYNEQFF.

CDR3 amino acids: CASSLRDRVGEKLFF. DNA for the CDR3: TGTGCCAGCAGCCTCCGGGACAGGGTCGGGGAAAAACTGTTTTTT. This chain joins TRBV14 and TRBJ1-4, with 9 nucleotides matching TRBD1. Germline CDR1 SGHDN, CDR2 FVKESK. The CDR3 is 15 residues long. J was trimmed by 8 bases and V by 4 bases; bases with no gene match: 8.